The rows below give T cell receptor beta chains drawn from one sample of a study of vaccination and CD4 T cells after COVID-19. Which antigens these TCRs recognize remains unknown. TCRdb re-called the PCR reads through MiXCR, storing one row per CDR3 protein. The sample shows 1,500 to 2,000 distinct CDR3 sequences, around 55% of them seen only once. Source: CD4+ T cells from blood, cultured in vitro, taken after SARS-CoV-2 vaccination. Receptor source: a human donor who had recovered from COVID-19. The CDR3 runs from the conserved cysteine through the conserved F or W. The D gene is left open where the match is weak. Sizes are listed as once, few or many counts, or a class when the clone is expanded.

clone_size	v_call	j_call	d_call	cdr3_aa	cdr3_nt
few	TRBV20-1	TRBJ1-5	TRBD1	CSATQGIEQPQHF	TGCAGTGCTACACAGGGGATTGAACAGCCCCAGCATTTT
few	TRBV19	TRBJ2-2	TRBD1	CASSSPDRGRELFF	TGTGCCAGTAGTTCTCCGGACAGGGGCCGGGAGCTGTTTTTT